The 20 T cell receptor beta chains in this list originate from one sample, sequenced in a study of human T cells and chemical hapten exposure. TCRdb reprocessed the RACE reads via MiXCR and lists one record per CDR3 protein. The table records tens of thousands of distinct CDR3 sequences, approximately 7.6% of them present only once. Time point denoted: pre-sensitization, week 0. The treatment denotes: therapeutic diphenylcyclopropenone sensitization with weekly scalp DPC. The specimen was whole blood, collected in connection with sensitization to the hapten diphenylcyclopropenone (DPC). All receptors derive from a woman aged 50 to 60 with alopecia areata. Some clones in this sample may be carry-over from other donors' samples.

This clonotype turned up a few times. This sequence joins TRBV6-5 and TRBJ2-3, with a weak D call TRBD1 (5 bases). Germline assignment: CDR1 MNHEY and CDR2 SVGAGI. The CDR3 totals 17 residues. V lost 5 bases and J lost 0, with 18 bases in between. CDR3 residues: CASSHPSGQLSTDTQYF. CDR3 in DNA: TGTGCCAGCAGTCACCCCTCAGGGCAGCTTAGCACAGATACGCAGTATTTT.

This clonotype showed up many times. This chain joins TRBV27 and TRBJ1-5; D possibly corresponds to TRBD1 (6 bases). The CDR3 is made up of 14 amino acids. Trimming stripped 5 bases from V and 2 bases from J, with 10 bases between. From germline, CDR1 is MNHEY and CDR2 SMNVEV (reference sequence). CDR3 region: CASSPRTGNQPQHF. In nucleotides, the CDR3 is TGTGCCAGCAGTCCACGGACAGGCAATCAGCCCCAGCATTTT.

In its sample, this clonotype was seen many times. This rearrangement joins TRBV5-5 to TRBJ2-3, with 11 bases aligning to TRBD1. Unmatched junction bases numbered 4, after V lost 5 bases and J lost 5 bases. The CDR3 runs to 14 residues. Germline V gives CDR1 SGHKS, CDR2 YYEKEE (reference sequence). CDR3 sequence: CASRGQGAGDTQYF. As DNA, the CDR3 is TGTGCCAGCAGAGGACAGGGGGCTGGAGATACGCAGTATTTT.

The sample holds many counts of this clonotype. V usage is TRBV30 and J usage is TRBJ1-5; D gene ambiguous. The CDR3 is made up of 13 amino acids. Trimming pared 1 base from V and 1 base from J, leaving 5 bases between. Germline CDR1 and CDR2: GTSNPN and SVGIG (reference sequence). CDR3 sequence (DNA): TGTGCCTGGAGTGCTTCAAGCAATCAGCCCCAGCATTTT. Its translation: CAWSASSNQPQHF.

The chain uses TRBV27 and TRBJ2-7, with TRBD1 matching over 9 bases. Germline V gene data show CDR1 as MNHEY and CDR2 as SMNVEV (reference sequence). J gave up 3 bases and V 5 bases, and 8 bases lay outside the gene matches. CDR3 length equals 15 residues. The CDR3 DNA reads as TGTGCCAGCAGTCCATGGGACAGGGTGGACTACGAGCAGTACTTC. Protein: CASSPWDRVDYEQYF.

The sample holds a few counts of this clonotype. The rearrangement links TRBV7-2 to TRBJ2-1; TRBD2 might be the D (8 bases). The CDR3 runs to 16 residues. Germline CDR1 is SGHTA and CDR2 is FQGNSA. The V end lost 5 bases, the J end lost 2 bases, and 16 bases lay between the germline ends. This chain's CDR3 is CASSRDSGSPYNEQFF. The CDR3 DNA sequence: TGTGCCAGCAGCCGGGACAGCGGGAGTCCCTACAATGAGCAGTTCTTC.

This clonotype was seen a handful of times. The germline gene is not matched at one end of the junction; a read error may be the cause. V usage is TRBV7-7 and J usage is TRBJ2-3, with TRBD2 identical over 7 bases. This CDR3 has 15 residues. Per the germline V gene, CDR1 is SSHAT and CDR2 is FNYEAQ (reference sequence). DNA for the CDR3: TGTGCTAGCAGCTTAAGCGGGGTCTCGGCAGATACGCAGTATTTT. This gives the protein CASSLSGVSADTQYF.

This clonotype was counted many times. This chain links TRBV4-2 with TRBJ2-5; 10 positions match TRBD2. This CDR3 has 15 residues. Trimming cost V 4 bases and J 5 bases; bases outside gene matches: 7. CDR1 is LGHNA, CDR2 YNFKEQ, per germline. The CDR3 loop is CASSLKGTSVETQYF. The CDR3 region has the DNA TGTGCCAGCAGCCTAAAGGGGACTAGCGTGGAGACCCAGTACTTC.

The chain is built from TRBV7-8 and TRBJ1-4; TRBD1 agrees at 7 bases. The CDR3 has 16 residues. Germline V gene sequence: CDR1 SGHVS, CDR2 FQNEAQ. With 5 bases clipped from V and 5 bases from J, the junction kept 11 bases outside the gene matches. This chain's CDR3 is CASSHGRGQTNEKLFF. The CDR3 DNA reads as TGTGCCAGCAGCCACGGGAGGGGGCAGACGAATGAAAAACTGTTTTTT.

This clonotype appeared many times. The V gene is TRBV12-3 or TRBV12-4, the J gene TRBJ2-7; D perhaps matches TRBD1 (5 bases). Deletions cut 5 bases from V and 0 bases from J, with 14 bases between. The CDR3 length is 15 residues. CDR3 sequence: CASSLPQGYSYEQYF. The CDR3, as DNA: TGTGCCAGCAGTCTCCCCCAGGGTTACTCCTACGAGCAGTACTTC.

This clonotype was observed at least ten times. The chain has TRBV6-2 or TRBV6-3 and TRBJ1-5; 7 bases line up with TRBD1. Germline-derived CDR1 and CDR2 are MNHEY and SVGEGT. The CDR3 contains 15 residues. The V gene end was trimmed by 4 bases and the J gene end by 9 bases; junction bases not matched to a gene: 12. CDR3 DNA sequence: TGTGCCAGCAGTTCCCCCCTGACAGGGAAGGGGCCCCAGCATTTT. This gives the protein CASSSPLTGKGPQHF.

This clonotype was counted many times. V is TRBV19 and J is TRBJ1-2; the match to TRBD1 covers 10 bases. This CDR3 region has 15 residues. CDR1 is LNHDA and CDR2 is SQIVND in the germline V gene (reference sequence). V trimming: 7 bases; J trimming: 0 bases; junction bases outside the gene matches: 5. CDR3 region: CASMGGTGANYGYTF. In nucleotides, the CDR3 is TGTGCCAGTATGGGAGGGACAGGGGCTAACTATGGCTACACCTTC.

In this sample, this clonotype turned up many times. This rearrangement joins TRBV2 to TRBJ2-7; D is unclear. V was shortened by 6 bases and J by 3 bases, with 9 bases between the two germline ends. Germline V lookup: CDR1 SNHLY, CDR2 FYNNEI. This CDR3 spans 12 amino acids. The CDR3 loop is CASSGDNYEQYF. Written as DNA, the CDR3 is TGTGCCAGCAGCGGCGACAACTACGAGCAGTACTTC.

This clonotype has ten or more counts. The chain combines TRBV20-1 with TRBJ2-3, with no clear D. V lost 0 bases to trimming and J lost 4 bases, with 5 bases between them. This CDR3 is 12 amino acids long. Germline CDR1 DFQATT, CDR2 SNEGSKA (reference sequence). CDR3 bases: TGCAGTGCTAGAGAAGGAGCAGATACGCAGTATTTT. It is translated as CSAREGADTQYF.

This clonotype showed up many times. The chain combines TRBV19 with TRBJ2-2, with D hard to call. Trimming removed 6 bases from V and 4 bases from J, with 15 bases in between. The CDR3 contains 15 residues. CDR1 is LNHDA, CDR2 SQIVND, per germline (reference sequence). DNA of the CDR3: TGTGCCAGTAGCCCCTGGAAAGGGATCACCGGGGAGCTGTTTTTT. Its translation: CASSPWKGITGELFF.

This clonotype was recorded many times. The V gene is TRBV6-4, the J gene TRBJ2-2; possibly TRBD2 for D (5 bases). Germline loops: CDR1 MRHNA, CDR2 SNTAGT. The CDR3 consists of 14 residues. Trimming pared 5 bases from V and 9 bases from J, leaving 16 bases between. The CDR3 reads CASSMIPGSRELFF. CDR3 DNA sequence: TGTGCCAGCAGTATGATTCCGGGGTCCCGGGAGCTGTTTTTT.

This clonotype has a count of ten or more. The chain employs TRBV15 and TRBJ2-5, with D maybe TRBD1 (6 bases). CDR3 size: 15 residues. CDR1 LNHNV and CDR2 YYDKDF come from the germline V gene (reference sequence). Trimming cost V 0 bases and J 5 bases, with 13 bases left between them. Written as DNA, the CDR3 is TGTGCCACCAGCAGAGATCCAGGGGCAGGGGAGACCCAGTACTTC. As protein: CATSRDPGAGETQYF.

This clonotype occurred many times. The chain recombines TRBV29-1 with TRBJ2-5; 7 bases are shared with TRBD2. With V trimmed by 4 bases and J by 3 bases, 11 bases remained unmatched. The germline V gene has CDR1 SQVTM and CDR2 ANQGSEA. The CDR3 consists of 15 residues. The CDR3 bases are TGCAGCGTTGCCAACCGAGGGACTAATAAAGAGACCCAGTACTTC. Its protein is CSVANRGTNKETQYF.

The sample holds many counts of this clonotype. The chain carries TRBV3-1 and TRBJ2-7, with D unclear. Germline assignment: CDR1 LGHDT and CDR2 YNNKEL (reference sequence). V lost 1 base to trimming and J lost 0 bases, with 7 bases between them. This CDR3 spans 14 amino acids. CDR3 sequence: CASSQGSRSYEQYF. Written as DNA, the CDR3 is TGTGCCAGCAGCCAAGGCAGCCGCTCCTACGAGCAGTACTTC.

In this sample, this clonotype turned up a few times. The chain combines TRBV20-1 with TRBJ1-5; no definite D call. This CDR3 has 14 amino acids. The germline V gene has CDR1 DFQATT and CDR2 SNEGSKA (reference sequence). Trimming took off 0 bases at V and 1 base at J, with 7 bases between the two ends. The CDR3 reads CSAREGGSNQPQHF. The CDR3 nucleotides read TGCAGTGCTAGAGAGGGAGGAAGCAATCAGCCCCAGCATTTT.